This T cell receptor beta chain stems from a study of blood T cell repertoires in COVID-19 (dated by TCRdb to 2018 to 2021). For the wider study: Samples from collaborators originated in the United States, Italy and Spain and spanned both the acute and convalescent phases of COVID-19. The material from the prospective study consisted of cDNA or gDNA derived from T cells, B-cell-depleted T cells, or PBMCs. Deeply sampled blood TCRbeta repertoires from subjects exposed to, actively infected with, or recovered from COVID-19 were included in the dataset. The repertoires were released in a freely available public database meant as a resource for research on the immune response to SARS-CoV-2. The samples were drawn from two sources: the first 160 participants of the ongoing ImmuneRACE study, and over 1,000 subjects contributed by 6 global collaborators. Sample metadata almost always included a de-identified subject ID, COVID-19 status, age in years and sex. Where available, HLA class I and class II types were taken from metadata supplied by the sample provider and were not determined by assay-based typing. Broader findings and caveats from the paper: The quantity of clinical and demographic metadata differed by source and by participant and was supplied without curation.

The cysteine opens and the phenylalanine closes a CDR3 of 17 amino acids. Only the CDR3 part of the read is kept: 51 bases, read in frame from the first base. Clipping removes 3 bases from V and 4 bases from J, with 13 as the unmatched junction base count. For CDR1 and CDR2, the germline V gene (reference sequence) lists DFQATT and SNEGSKA. TCRbeta CDR3 regions were amplified from genomic DNA by means of the immunoSEQ Assay, a bias-controlled multiplex PCR. Turning to the authors' computational methods: Nucleated cell counts per sample were estimated from amplification of reference gene primers within the assay. To quantify the absolute abundance of each unique TCRbeta CDR3 rearrangement, sequence reads were collapsed and filtered. Productive Simpson clonality was computed per sample as the square root of Simpson's diversity index over productive rearrangements. The immuneACCESS repertoire file appears here via TCRdb, limited to in-frame rearrangements. These files lack a portion of the clones; in checked studies, under half of the deficit traces to unresolved V genes, and the cause of the others is not known. V and J calls and clone size are given by that table; D and trimming were obtained from the DNA. The sample includes more than 120,000 clones, with 87% observed a single time. About two fifths of the sample belongs to the ten largest clones.

Another Seattle source contributed samples from volunteer blood donors who had recovered from COVID-19. Whole blood was collected in K2EDTA tubes by collaborating institutions according to the institutions' own protocols. For TCRbeta analysis, collaborators shipped samples in one of three forms: frozen whole blood, isolated PBMCs, or DNA extracted from either of those sample types. On this clone itself: There is no known antigen for this receptor. Base qualities are missing; no much larger clone stands one base away.

This TCR was recovered from a man aged 45-65 years who had recovered from COVID-19. The chain is assembled from TRBV20-1 and TRBJ2-1, with TRBD2 identical over 9 junction bases. The sequenced sample was peripheral blood. CDR3 region: CSASIPAGGYTYNEQFF. The nucleotide sequence is TGCAGTGCTAGTATTCCGGCGGGGGGGTACACTTACAATGAGCAGTTCTTC.